This T cell receptor beta chain was obtained from a study of regulatory T cells in long-lasting Graves disease. CDR3-region Arm-PCR and iRepertoire HTBI primers produced the TCR beta libraries. Per the original methods: From all samples, identification returned some 15 TRBJ and 60 or so TRBV segments. TCRdb re-called the multiplex PCR reads through MiXCR, storing one row per CDR3 protein. TCRdb, not the authors, supplied the V and J calls. Here the sample spans 360,000 or so distinct CDR3 sequences, roughly 20% being singletons. The time point here: persistent/refractory GD, antithyroid drugs over 5 years with positive TRAb. PBMC-extracted RNA yielded the TCR library. V lost 2 bases and J lost 0, with 7 bases in between. CDR3 length: 15 amino acids. CDR1 is SGHAT, CDR2 FQNNGV, per germline.

The origin of this receptor is a woman in her thirties or forties with Graves disease. The chain links TRBV11-2 to TRBJ2-2; D not certain. Sequencing was performed on peripheral blood mononuclear cells (PBMCs), taken when the disease was refractory, from a patient treated with antithyroid drugs. CDR3 region: CASSLSFSNTGELFF. The CDR3, as DNA: TGTGCCAGCAGCTTAAGCTTCTCGAACACCGGGGAGCTGTTTTTT.